One and the same sample provided the 20 T cell receptor beta chains below, sequenced in a study of cytomegalovirus exposure and HLA in healthy donors. 13 Jbeta primers and 60 Vbeta primers were used for the PCR. Using immunoSEQ multiplex PCR, the repertoire was profiled, and TCRdb retains in-frame clones only, with some absent. The sample holds 150,000 to 200,000 clones, approximately 84% seen once. Sequencing was performed on PBMCs. The receptors here all came from a man aged 50 to 59 in good health and CMV-seropositive.

This clone was found once. The chain carries TRBV4-1 and TRBJ2-3, with 12 positions matching TRBD1. CDR1 and CDR2 (germline): MGHRA, YSYEKL. V shed 0 bases and J 3 bases; nucleotides not matched to a gene: 13. The CDR3 runs 20 residues. For the CDR3, the DNA is TGCGCCAGCAGCCAAGATCCAGGGACAGGGGGCGCGGAAAGGACAGATACGCAGTATTTT. Encoded protein: CASSQDPGTGGAERTDTQYF.

The chain joins TRBV5-1 to TRBJ2-1, with 14 positions matching TRBD2. The germline V gene encodes CDR1 SGHRS and CDR2 YFSETQ. J lost 3 bases, V lost 9 bases, and 5 bases had no gene match. The CDR3 spans 15 residues. The CDR3 sequence is CATTTSGRDYNEQFF. The CDR3 DNA is TGCGCCACCACGACTAGCGGGAGGGACTACAATGAGCAGTTCTTC.

V is TRBV5-5 and J is TRBJ2-7; possibly TRBD1 for D (6 bases). Between the trimmed V and J ends, which lost 0 bases and 2 bases, there was a span of 15 bases. The CDR3 is 16 amino acids. CDR1 is SGHKS, CDR2 YYEKEE, per germline (reference sequence). CDR3 coding DNA: TGTGCCAGCAGCTTGGGACTCGGGACACAAGCCTACGAGCAGTACTTC. Its protein is CASSLGLGTQAYEQYF.

This clone was counted a few times. CDR3 DNA: TGTGCCAGCAGTGTCTCCGGGACAGTCTATGGCTACACCTTC. Its translation is CASSVSGTVYGYTF. The rearrangement links TRBV6-1 to TRBJ1-2; 7 bases align to TRBD1. This CDR3 comprises 14 residues. Germline CDR1 MNHNS, CDR2 SASEGT. V gave up 4 bases and J gave up 4 bases; unmatched junction bases: 6.

In its sample, this clone was seen once. The chain joins TRBV5-1 to TRBJ2-7; the match to TRBD1 covers 7 bases. The CDR3 totals 13 residues. The ends lost 6 bases at V and 0 bases at J; junction bases unmatched: 3. CDR1 SGHRS and CDR2 YFSETQ come from the germline V gene. This chain's CDR3 is CASKTGSSYEQYF. In DNA form, the CDR3 reads TGCGCCAGCAAGACAGGGAGCTCCTACGAGCAGTACTTC.

V gene TRBV30 combines with J gene TRBJ1-5; D is uncertain. The germline V gene has CDR1 GTSNPN and CDR2 SVGIG (reference sequence). This CDR3 is built from 13 residues. Trimming left V 0 bases short and J 6 bases short, with 9 bases between. The CDR3 loop is CAWSVEGTQPQHF. The DNA for the CDR3 is TGTGCCTGGAGTGTAGAGGGCACTCAGCCCCAGCATTTT.

This clone was counted a few times. This sequence joins TRBV7-8 and TRBJ1-2; D might be TRBD1 (5 bases). Per germline, CDR1 SGHVS and CDR2 FQNEAQ. CDR3 length equals 15 residues. V was cut by 0 bases and J by 4 bases, with 12 bases left in between. CDR3 DNA: TGTGCCAGCAGCTTAGCCGTAGGGGAGGGCTATGGCTACACCTTC. Protein product: CASSLAVGEGYGYTF.

This chain uses TRBV6-5 with TRBJ1-1; 7 bases are shared with TRBD1. In germline, CDR1 is MNHEY, CDR2 SVGAGI. Trimming removed 2 bases from V and 10 bases from J; junction bases left unmatched: 7. The length of the CDR3 is 13 residues. CDR3 sequence reads: CASSYERGRRAFF. CDR3 sequence (DNA): TGTGCCAGCAGTTACGAAAGGGGGCGCCGAGCTTTCTTT.

This chain joins TRBV15 and TRBJ2-3; possibly TRBD1 for D (5 bases). The length of the CDR3 is 15 residues. CDR1 LNHNV and CDR2 YYDKDF come from the germline V gene (reference sequence). The V end lost 0 bases, the J end lost 5 bases, and 12 bases lay between the germline ends. The CDR3 region is CATSRESRAGDTQYF. CDR3 nucleotide sequence: TGTGCCACCAGCAGAGAGAGCAGGGCTGGAGATACGCAGTATTTT.

The V gene is TRBV5-5, the J gene TRBJ1-3; D remains ambiguous. Germline-derived CDR1 and CDR2 are SGHKS and YYEKEE (reference sequence). The CDR3 is made up of 14 amino acids. Trimming pared 2 bases from V and 4 bases from J, leaving 10 bases between. CDR3: CASSFPGSGNTIYF. CDR3 in DNA: TGTGCCAGCAGCTTCCCCGGGTCAGGAAACACCATATATTTT.

This clone was seen only once. CDR3 amino acids: CASSQGSAGPAYEQYF. The CDR3 DNA follows: TGCGCCAGCAGCCAAGGTTCGGCAGGGCCGGCCTACGAGCAGTACTTC. The V and J genes are TRBV4-3 and TRBJ2-7; tentative D call: TRBD1 (5 bases). V was shortened by 1 base and J by 2 bases, with 15 bases between the two germline ends. The CDR3 is 16 amino acids. Germline-derived CDR1 and CDR2 are LGHNA and YSLEER.

This clone appeared a single time. This rearrangement joins TRBV11-2 to TRBJ1-6, with 9 bases lining up with TRBD1. Losses at the gene ends were 5 bases for V and 2 bases for J; bases not matched to a gene: 4. The germline gives CDR1 SGHAT, CDR2 FQNNGV. The CDR3 loop spans 16 amino acids. The CDR3 nucleotides read TGTGCCAGCAGCACCGGGACAGGGACCTATAATTCACCCCTCCACTTT. Protein sequence: CASSTGTGTYNSPLHF. The full variable domain, rest sourced from reference TRBV11-2 and TRBJ1-6, is EAGVAQSPRYKIIEKRQSVAFWCNPISGHATLYWYQQILGQGPKLLIQFQNNGVVDDSQLPKDRFSAERLKGVDSTLKIQPAKLEDSAVYLCASSTGTGTYNSPLHFGNGTRLTVT.

This chain connects TRBV18 to TRBJ2-2; 7 nucleotides match TRBD1. The CDR3 extends over 14 amino acids. The germline CDR1 and CDR2 sequences are KGHSH and LQKENI. The trim removed 6 bases at V and 5 bases at J, leaving 6 bases unmatched. CDR3 sequence reads: CASSLGTATGELFF. The CDR3 DNA follows: TGTGCCAGCTCCCTGGGGACAGCTACCGGGGAGCTGTTTTTT.

To note about this clone: The sample holds other DNA sequences that translate to the same CDR3. V is TRBV5-1 and J is TRBJ1-5, with a possible D match to TRBD1 (6 bases). The germline V and J ends were trimmed by 2 bases and 3 bases, with 9 bases remaining between them. The CDR3 sequence is 14 residues long. CDR1 and CDR2 (germline): SGHRS, YFSETQ. CDR3 protein: CASSLGQPNQPQHF. The CDR3 DNA follows: TGCGCCAGCAGCTTAGGACAGCCCAATCAGCCCCAGCATTTT.

The gene calls are TRBV19 and TRBJ1-4; tentative D call: TRBD1 (6 bases). The germline V gene has CDR1 LNHDA and CDR2 SQIVND (reference sequence). V was cut by 8 bases and J by 6 bases, with 13 bases left in between. CDR3 length equals 13 residues. CDR3: CASGQSAYEKLFF. The CDR3 bases are TGTGCCAGTGGACAGTCGGCGTATGAAAAACTGTTTTTT.

In this sample, this clone turned up once. The CDR3 DNA reads TGTGCCAGCTGCCTTTTAGGGGACACCATATATTTT. Translation gives CASCLLGDTIYF. The chain combines TRBV28 with TRBJ1-3; tentative D call: TRBD1 (5 bases). CDR1 and CDR2 (germline): MDHEN, SYDVKM. Trimming shortened V by 8 bases and J by 8 bases, and 13 bases separated the two germline ends. The CDR3 length is 12 residues.

The CDR3 sequence is CSVGDWEGQYF. The CDR3, as DNA: TGCAGCGTTGGGGACTGGGAGGGGCAGTATTTT. The gene calls are TRBV29-1 and TRBJ2-3; 7 nucleotides agree with TRBD2. CDR3 length: 11 residues. Germline V lookup: CDR1 SQVTM, CDR2 ANQGSEA. The ends lost 4 bases at V and 11 bases at J; junction bases unmatched: 6.

This clone was recorded once. The V gene is TRBV7-2, the J gene TRBJ1-2; 10 positions match TRBD1. This CDR3 region has 14 residues. V shed 5 bases and J 5 bases; nucleotides not matched to a gene: 5. Germline CDR1 and CDR2: SGHTA and FQGNSA. Here the CDR3 DNA reads TGTGCCAGCAGCGGGCGGACAGGGGGGTATGGCTACACCTTC. Encoded protein: CASSGRTGGYGYTF.

This chain's CDR3 is CASSAQGEGQPQHF. CDR3 in DNA: TGTGCCAGCAGTGCACAGGGTGAGGGCCAGCCCCAGCATTTT. The chain couples TRBV2 to TRBJ1-5, with D tentatively TRBD1 (6 bases). The germline V gene encodes CDR1 SNHLY and CDR2 FYNNEI. Deletions cut 4 bases from V and 7 bases from J, with 14 bases between. CDR3 size: 14 residues.

This sequence joins TRBV10-1 and TRBJ2-7; 10 bases line up with TRBD2. Losses at the gene ends were 6 bases for V and 0 bases for J; bases not matched to a gene: 5. CDR3 length: 15 amino acids. CDR1 and CDR2 (germline): WNHNN, SYGVQD (reference sequence). The CDR3: CASRFSGRSSYEQYF. CDR3 DNA: TGCGCCAGCAGATTTAGCGGGAGGAGCTCCTACGAGCAGTACTTC.